The source of this T cell receptor (beta chain) is a study of Graves' ophthalmopathy and Graves' hyperthyroidism (dated by TCRdb to 2016 to 2019). Regarding the complete study: Peripheral blood was collected at initial diagnosis, prior to any treatment. The study used signatures of the TCR beta repertoire to tell Graves' ophthalmopathy apart from Graves' hyperthyroidism and to predict which patients would progress to ophthalmopathy. In total, around 140 blood samples were TCR-sequenced: 40 to 45 ophthalmopathy, roughly 77 hyperthyroidism and some 17 hyperthyroidism-to-ophthalmopathy patients. A discovery set of 100 patients (roughly 43 ophthalmopathy, 60 or so stable hyperthyroidism) was enrolled to explore V-J signatures distinguishing ophthalmopathy from hyperthyroidism. An independent validation cohort was composed of about 20 hyperthyroidism patients and around 16 patients who later progressed from hyperthyroidism to ophthalmopathy. In more than five hyperthyroidism patients, the T-cell repertoires found in thyroid tissue were compared with those found in blood. Once sampling was done, hyperthyroidism patients were given methimazole at a starting dose of 30 mg daily, while ophthalmopathy patients were given high-dose intravenous methylprednisolone. The 100 or so discovery patients were randomly split 7:3 into training and test sets.

TCR beta CDR3 regions were amplified from RNA transcripts for repertoire sequencing. The first round was an RT-PCR using HTBI primers with the Qiagen OneStep RT-PCR kit, and this first round was followed by a second-round multiplex PCR, then size selection and purification. Libraries were sequenced paired-end with 100 bp reads on an Illumina HiSeq2000. In the authors' own workflow: SOAPnuke was used to process the reads, removing any read that contained adapters or uncalled bases, had a mean Phred below 15, or lacked an exact match to the constant primer or identifier. High-quality paired reads were merged with COPE v1.2.5. Clonotypes were defined as unique nucleotide sequences and were aligned to IMGT TRB V, D and J references using MiTCR v1.1. The analysis was limited to V-J combinations with a frequency above 0.0001, which together covered more than 99% of repertoires. For each V-J combination, a TCR clonal expansion and chaos score was defined as F50 clonal expansion divided by the chaos observed in the TCRdist matrix. Features were reduced by Welch's t-statistics and random forest to some 13 V-J combinations, which fed a naive Bayes classifier. Thyroid-blood repertoire similarity was quantified with the Morisita-Horn index. TCRdb handled the public reads itself, with Q25 trimming in fastp and clone calling in MiXCR, and kept productive beta chains. Each CDR3 protein gets just one entry, which takes the most common genes and DNA from the rows behind it. The authors' filters were not applied to this entry. A total of about 160,000 distinct CDR3 sequences appear in this sample, approximately 40% of them only once. Clones ranked in the top ten supply 7.5% to 10% of the sample.

The investigation overall reported the following: Sample size was not statistically predetermined, and group allocation was not concealed from the investigators. Most expanded thyroid clonotypes with frequency above 0.001 were also detected in blood, suggesting blood repertoires may reflect the thyroid immune response. In cross-validation, the 13-signature model distinguished ophthalmopathy from stable hyperthyroidism with about 88% sensitivity and approximately 81% specificity, and in the test set the corresponding values were roughly 80% and 75%. In validation, the model predicted ophthalmopathy progression with less than 71% sensitivity and roughly 78% specificity; about a dozen predicted patients were CT-confirmed with GO in a median of approximately 6.5 months.

The germline V gene sets CDR1 to SGHAT and CDR2 to FQNNGV. Its CDR3 holds 13 amino acids, cysteine through phenylalanine. Only the CDR3 part of the read is kept: 39 bases, read in frame from the first base. A distance of 14 bases separates the germline ends of V and J, which lose 4 bases and 8 bases respectively. The ophthalmopathy patients had moderately to severely active disease, with a Clinical Activity Score of 3 or higher, a NOSPECS grade of 4 or higher, and a disease duration of less than 3 months. Patients were excluded if they had other autoimmune diseases, uncontrolled infections, pregnancy or lactation. Clinical symptoms, serum thyroxine, TRAb, thyroid ultrasound and orbital computed tomography formed the basis of the diagnosis. Using Ficoll-Paque density gradient centrifugation, PBMCs were isolated from 8.5 to 10 ml of fresh peripheral blood. Trizol reagent was used to extract the total RNA, and its quality was then checked on an Agilent 2100 Bioanalyzer.

Remarks on this clonotype: Which antigen it targets is not known. No much larger clone is present one base from it, and per-base qualities are unavailable.

The sequencing input was peripheral blood. The rearrangement combines TRBV11-2 with TRBJ2-5; the D gene is unclear. This sequence originates from a man aged 25 to 45 with Graves' ophthalmopathy. Donor details come from another sample of the same person, matched by shared clones. For the CDR3, the sequence is CASSSYHRETQYF. The DNA reads as follows: TGTGCCAGCAGCTCCTACCACCGCGAAACCCAGTACTTC.